The rows below give T cell receptor beta chains drawn from one sample of a study of radiotherapy plus CTLA-4 blockade in lung cancer. Using immunoSEQ multiplex PCR, the repertoire was profiled, and TCRdb retains in-frame clones only, with some absent. This table holds 65,000 to 85,000 clones, less than 85% found once. This material consisted of peripheral blood, taken from a patient treated with radiotherapy plus ipilimumab. The receptors were gathered from a human donor with non-small cell lung cancer whose response to radiotherapy plus ipilimumab could not be evaluated. Some clones in this sample may be carry-over from other donors' samples. The CDR3 runs from the conserved cysteine through the conserved F or W. D genes are given only for firm matches.

D gene,V gene,J gene,CDR3 DNA,CDR3 protein
-,TRBV9,TRBJ1-1,TGTGCCAGCAAGAGAGACATGAACACTGAAGCTTTCTTT,CASKRDMNTEAFF
TRBD1,TRBV7-3,TRBJ2-7,TGTGCCAGCAGCTCCCCCCCTGGGACAGGGAGAGCCTACGAGCAGTACTTC,CASSSPPGTGRAYEQYF
-,TRBV6-1,TRBJ1-5,TGTGCCAGCAGTGTCGGGATTTCCAGGCGCAATCAGCCCCAGCATTTT,CASSVGISRRNQPQHF
-,TRBV11-3,TRBJ2-1,TGTGCCTCTAGGGGGGGCGGCAATGAGCAGTTCTTC,CASRGGGNEQFF
TRBD1,TRBV27,TRBJ2-5,TGTGCCAGCAGTCTTCAGGGGGCAGGGAATCAAGAGACCCAGTACTTC,CASSLQGAGNQETQYF
-,TRBV27,TRBJ1-1,TGTGCCAGCGCCGTATCAAGAGAGAACACTGAAGCTTTCTTT,CASAVSRENTEAFF
-,TRBV5-1,TRBJ1-5,TGCGCCAGCAGAGTCGAGGAGAATCAGCCCCAGCATTTT,CASRVEENQPQHF
TRBD2,TRBV5-1,TRBJ2-5,TGCGCCAGCAGCGTTACCGGGACTAGCGAAGAGACCCAGTACTTC,CASSVTGTSEETQYF
-,TRBV19,TRBJ1-1,TGTGCCAGTAGTCAGGGTCTGGTCACTGAAGCTTTCTTT,CASSQGLVTEAFF
-,TRBV7-2,TRBJ1-6,TGTGCCAGCAGCTTAGCGCCACAGGGACAAAGCTCCTATAATTCACCCCTCCACTTT,CASSLAPQGQSSYNSPLHF
-,TRBV5-1,TRBJ1-6,TGCGCCAGCAGCTTGGAGCAGGGTTCTTCACCCCTCCACTTT,CASSLEQGSSPLHF
-,TRBV14,TRBJ2-1,TGTGCCAGCAGCCTGAGGGGGTCCCTTTACAATGAGCAGTTCTTC,CASSLRGSLYNEQFF
TRBD1,TRBV5-8,TRBJ2-3,TGTGCCAGCAGCCTCCAGGGGGTCAGCACAGATACGCAGTATTTT,CASSLQGVSTDTQYF
TRBD2,TRBV5-1,TRBJ2-3,TGCGCCAGCTCGGGGACTAGCGGCACAGATACGCAGTATTTT,CASSGTSGTDTQYF
-,TRBV4-1,TRBJ1-2,TGCGCCAGCAGCCAAGGGATCCGACAGCGCCCCAACTATGGCTACACCTTC,CASSQGIRQRPNYGYTF